This is a list of T cell receptor beta chains from one sample in a study of T cells in localized non-small cell lung cancer. Profiled with immunoSEQ multiplex PCR; TCRdb holds only in-frame clones, not every one. The profile shows 35,000 to 50,000 clones, 79% of them singletons. The sample consisted of PBMCs, taken before any cancer treatment. The receptors here all came from a woman between 35 and 70 years old with stage II squamous cell lung carcinoma. The conserved cysteine and the conserved F or W are not part of the CDR3 here. Fields, in order: clone size, J gene, V gene, CDR3 protein. Where a row states a size, it is once, few, many or the class of an expanded clone; other rows omit it.

once,TRBJ1-3,TRBV28,ASSDRGGVGNTIY
medium-sized,TRBJ2-5,TRBV5-4,ASSLETAETQY
NA,TRBJ1-1,TRBV7-9,ASSGTGQGMNTEAF
NA,TRBJ1-5,TRBV28,ASSPPINEAQH
NA,TRBJ2-1,TRBV5-1,ASSFRQEYTEQF
NA,TRBJ1-5,TRBV7-9,ASSSGRSRPQH
once,TRBJ1-1,TRBV9,ASSVGTGGVMNTEAF
NA,TRBJ2-5,TRBV28,ASSLSSGRLEETQY
once,TRBJ1-5,TRBV9,ASSVGPTTGVSGQPQH
few,TRBJ1-1,TRBV4-1,ASSQDLRRNTEAF
NA,TRBJ1-4,TRBV5-1,ASSLGATGKEKLF
NA,TRBJ1-1,TRBV10-1,ASSDSTARFMNTEAF
NA,TRBJ1-2,TRBV6-6,ASSRTGSDGYT
NA,TRBJ2-2,TRBV18,ASSRAAAGELF
NA,TRBJ1-6,TRBV28,ASSLGGHGGGPLLALH
medium-sized,TRBJ2-7,TRBV25-1,ASSEFLGKRFEQY
NA,TRBJ2-5,TRBV19,ASSIGLASETQY
NA,TRBJ2-1,TRBV19,ASTLVGQGYNEQF
NA,TRBJ2-7,TRBV6-5,ASSYGGQGAYEQY
NA,TRBJ1-6,TRBV7-9,ASSLDGVLGSPLH
once,TRBJ2-7,TRBV18,ASSPPRGATYEQY
NA,TRBJ1-2,TRBV12-5,ASGLEGFRGYT
NA,TRBJ2-5,TRBV5-1,ASSLARPGWAELNYQETQY